Presented here are 5 T cell receptor beta chains from one specimen sequenced in a study of T cell responses to AZD1222 COVID-19 vaccine. The assay was immunoSEQ multiplex PCR, and TCRdb's table has in-frame clones only and misses some. The sample has tens of thousands of clones, about 83% seen once. The specimen comprised peripheral blood, sampled on day 0 of AZD1222 vaccination. The receptors shown here come from an adult in good health.

The V call is TRBV19, the J call TRBJ1-5; TRBD1 matches at 9 bases. Germline lookup yields CDR1 LNHDA and CDR2 SQIVND (reference sequence). V dropped 7 bases and J dropped 4; count of bases not matched to a gene: 8. The CDR3 covers 15 residues. The CDR3 nucleotides read TGTGCCAGTATCCGGACAGGGGCCCGGAATCAGCCCCAGCATTTT. Its protein is CASIRTGARNQPQHF.

The rearrangement links TRBV27 to TRBJ1-2; D is possibly TRBD1 (6 bases). The CDR3 totals 13 residues. Trimming took off 8 bases at V and 8 bases at J, with 18 bases between the two ends. CDR1 and CDR2 (germline): MNHEY, SMNVEV (reference sequence). CDR3 amino acids: CASGSWGAYGYTF. CDR3 in DNA: TGTGCCAGCGGTTCGTGGGGGGCATACGGCTACACCTTC.

The chain employs TRBV6-5 and TRBJ2-5; 13 bases match TRBD2. CDR1 MNHEY and CDR2 SVGAGI come from the germline V gene. CDR3 size: 14 residues. Losses at the gene ends were 6 bases for V and 7 bases for J; bases not matched to a gene: 5. CDR3 region: CASRGLAGTRTQYF. The CDR3, as DNA: TGTGCCAGCAGGGGACTAGCGGGGACACGGACCCAGTACTTC.

The chain uses TRBV30 and TRBJ1-1; TRBD1 agrees at 7 bases. Germline assignment: CDR1 GTSNPN and CDR2 SVGIG (reference sequence). V dropped 4 bases and J dropped 2; count of bases not matched to a gene: 7. The CDR3 sequence is 14 residues long. Written as DNA, the CDR3 is TGTGCCTGGACTAAGGGACAGACCAACACTGAAGCTTTCTTT. The encoded protein is CAWTKGQTNTEAFF.

The chain carries TRBV5-1 and TRBJ1-4; D remains unclear. Germline V gives CDR1 SGHRS, CDR2 YFSETQ. There are 13 residues in the CDR3. V was cut by 0 bases and J by 4 bases, with 4 bases left in between. Here the CDR3 reads CASSLGYNEKLFF. CDR3 nucleotides: TGCGCCAGCAGCTTGGGTTATAATGAAAAACTGTTTTTT.